The clone carrying this T cell receptor (beta chain) showed up many times. Its antigen is undetermined. V was trimmed by 0 bases and J by 3 bases, leaving 9 bases between them. The CDR3 contains 14 residues. Germline CDR1 is MNHNS and CDR2 is SASEGT. This sample was taken from a study of CD8 T cells in ankylosing spondylitis. Findings and limits, study-wide: Those disease-linked clones were CD8+; they were also relatively rare in peripheral blood.

Each CDR3 protein is one row after TCRdb ran MiXCR on the 5' RACE reads. The data hold around 180,000 distinct CDR3 sequences, with roughly 18% observed a single time. Sequencing was performed on blood, either unsorted or a sorted T cell fraction (not recorded which). This clonotype was sampled from a male donor under 30 with ankylosing spondylitis or in good health (not recorded which). This chain connects TRBV6-1 to TRBJ2-7, with unresolved D. The CDR3 coding sequence is TGTGCCAGCAGTGAAGCGCTAGGCGGCTACGAGCAGTACGTC. Its protein product is CASSEALGGYEQYV.